This T cell receptor (beta chain) was documented in a study of cytomegalovirus exposure and HLA in healthy donors. Regarding the study as a whole: Later, an analysis found that TCR clusters from the first cohort tended to co-occur in the roughly 120 validation repertoires. Investigators reported approximately 170 TCR beta chains as tied to cytomegalovirus. Reportedly, cytomegalovirus status was diagnosed with high sensitivity and specificity.

The CDR3 consists of 18 residues. Germline V gene lookup returns CDR1 SEHNR and CDR2 FQNEAQ (reference sequence). V was cut by 0 bases and J by 3 bases, with 19 bases left in between. On this clone itself: Antigen specificity is unknown.

The donors were part of the roughly 120-subject validation cohort, which stood apart from the roughly 700-subject first cohort. Sequencing was performed with immunoSEQ multiplex PCR; in TCRdb, only in-frame clones are kept and a portion is missing. The sample contains 45,000 to 65,000 clones, more than 70% of which appear only once. The source is a woman aged 18-29 years in good health and CMV-seropositive. This chain links TRBV7-9 with TRBJ2-3; D is perhaps TRBD2 (6 bases). Material: PBMCs. The CDR3 DNA is TGTGCCAGCAGCTTAGCGAGGGGCGGCGGGGTTGGGACAGATACGCAGTATTTT. Protein sequence: CASSLARGGGVGTDTQYF. The complete variable domain, with remaining parts taken from reference TRBV7-9 and TRBJ2-3, reads DTGVSQNPRHKITKRGQNVTFRCDPISEHNRLYWYRQTLGQGPEFLTYFQNEAQLEKSRLLSDRFSAERPKGSFSTLEIQRTEQGDSAMYLCASSLARGGGVGTDTQYFGPGTRLTVL.